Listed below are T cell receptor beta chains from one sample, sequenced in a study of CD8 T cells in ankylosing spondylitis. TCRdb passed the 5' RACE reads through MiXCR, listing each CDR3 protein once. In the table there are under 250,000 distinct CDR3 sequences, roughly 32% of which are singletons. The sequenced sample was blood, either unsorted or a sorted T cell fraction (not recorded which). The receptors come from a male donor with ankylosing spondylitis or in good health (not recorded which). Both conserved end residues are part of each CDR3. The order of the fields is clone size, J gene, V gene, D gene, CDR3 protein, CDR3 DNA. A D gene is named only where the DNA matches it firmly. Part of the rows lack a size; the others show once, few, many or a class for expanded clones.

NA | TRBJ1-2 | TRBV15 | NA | CATSRDRPPGDYGYTF | TGTGCCACCAGCAGAGATCGCCCCCCAGGGGACTATGGCTACACCTTC
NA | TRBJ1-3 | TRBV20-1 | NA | CSARDASPPGNTIYF | TGCAGTGCTAGAGATGCGTCTCCTCCTGGAAACACCATATATTTT
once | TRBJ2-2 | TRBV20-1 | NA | CSARPRLGGELFF | TGCAGTGCTAGGCCCAGACTAGGCGGGGAGCTGTTTTTT
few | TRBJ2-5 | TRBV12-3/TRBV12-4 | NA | CASSLLIETQYF | TGTGCCAGCAGTCTCCTCATCGAGACCCAGTACTTC
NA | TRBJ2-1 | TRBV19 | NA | CASSIGDPYNEQFF | TGTGCCAGTAGTATTGGGGATCCCTACAATGAGCAGTTCTTC
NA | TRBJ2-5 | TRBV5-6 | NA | CASSLDGQGETQYF | TGTGCCAGCAGCTTGGATGGGCAAGGGGAGACCCAGTACTTC
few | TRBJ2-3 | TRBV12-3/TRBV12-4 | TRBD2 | CASSWTSAQRIDTQYF | TGTGCCAGCAGCTGGACTAGCGCCCAGAGAATAGATACGCAGTATTTT
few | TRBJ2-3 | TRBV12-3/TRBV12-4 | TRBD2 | CASNRGGSDTQYF | TGTGCCAGCAACCGGGGGGGCAGTGATACGCAGTATTTT
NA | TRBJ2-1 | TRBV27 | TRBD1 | CASSSGTGGNNEQFF | TGTGCCAGCAGTTCCGGGACAGGGGGGAACAATGAGCAGTTCTTC
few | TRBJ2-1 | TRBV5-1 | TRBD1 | CASSLQTGGNEQFF | TGCGCCAGCAGCTTGCAGACAGGGGGCAATGAGCAGTTCTTC